The next 2 T cell receptor beta chains were all read from a single sample in a study of shared clonotypes between healthy human individuals. The assay was immunoSEQ multiplex PCR, and TCRdb's table has in-frame clones only and misses some. Of approximately 700,000 clones in the sample, more than 70% were seen once. The sequenced material came from memory CD4+ T cells sorted from blood. Subset reported: CD45RA-negative fraction. The receptors stem from a woman between 25 and 40 years old in good health.

The chain uses TRBV28 and TRBJ2-7; perhaps TRBD2 as D (7 bases). The CDR3 consists of 14 residues. Trimming left V 8 bases short and J 0 bases short, with 14 bases between. CDR1 is MDHEN, CDR2 SYDVKM, per germline. The CDR3 sequence is CASVGGRSSYEQYF. The CDR3 DNA is TGTGCCAGCGTCGGGGGGCGGAGCTCCTACGAGCAGTACTTC.

The chain employs TRBV2 and TRBJ2-5; TRBD2 matches at 9 bases. The CDR3 extends over 18 amino acids. V was clipped by 1 base and J by 1 base; unmatched bases: 10. The germline V gene encodes CDR1 SNHLY and CDR2 FYNNEI. The CDR3 nucleotides are TGTGCCAGCAGTGAAGGGATAAGACTAGCGGTTATCCAAGAGACCCAGTACTTC. It translates to CASSEGIRLAVIQETQYF.